The 3 T cell receptor beta chains given below trace back to one sample, sequenced in a study of T cell repertoires in cytomegalovirus infection. These TCRs are of unknown antigen specificity. TCRdb ran MiXCR on the reads and lists one entry per CDR3 protein. The sample includes 70,000 to 95,000 distinct CDR3 sequences, around 28% of them seen just once. Sample: CD8+ T cells from cultured PBMCs, taken from culture after CMV antigen stimulation. These receptors were collected from a human donor in good health (CMV status not recorded). Some clones in this sample may be carry-over from other donors' samples.

V and J are TRBV2 and TRBJ1-1, with 7 bases matching TRBD1. V lost 6 bases and J lost 0; bases outside the gene matches: 4. Germline V gives CDR1 SNHLY, CDR2 FYNNEI. The CDR3 runs to 14 residues. The CDR3 bases are TGTGCCAGCAGGACGGACAGGATGAACACTGAAGCTTTCTTT. It is translated as CASRTDRMNTEAFF.

This clonotype has at least ten counts. The chain couples TRBV6-1 to TRBJ2-1; 11 bases match TRBD2. This CDR3 has 15 residues. Per germline, CDR1 MNHNS and CDR2 SASEGT. Germline trimming cut 6 bases from V and 4 bases from J; bases unmatched to any gene: 5. The CDR3 DNA sequence: TGTGCCAGCAGACCGGGACTAGCGGTTTACAATGAGCAGTTCTTC. It codes for CASRPGLAVYNEQFF.

The chain joins TRBV28 to TRBJ1-1, with D unclear. Germline-derived CDR1 and CDR2 are MDHEN and SYDVKM. Trimming shortened V by 3 bases and J by 0 bases, and 8 bases separated the two germline ends. This CDR3 is 14 amino acids long. CDR3 in DNA: TGTGCCAGCAGTTTTGAACGGATGAACACTGAAGCTTTCTTT. Amino acids: CASSFERMNTEAFF.